Below are 25 T cell receptor beta chains sequenced from a single sample in a study of shared clonotypes between healthy human individuals. The assay was immunoSEQ multiplex PCR, and TCRdb's table has in-frame clones only and misses some. The sample lists about 590,000 clones; roughly 96% were seen once. Naive CD8 populations comprised CD45RO-negative cells positively selected for CCR7, excluding terminally differentiated effector memory CD45RA+ cells. The sample was naive CD8+ T cells sorted from blood. These receptors were obtained from a woman aged 25-40 years in good health.

This clone was counted a single time. This sequence joins TRBV25-1 and TRBJ2-5; D unclear. The CDR3 spans 13 residues. CDR1 is MGHDK, CDR2 SYGVNS, per germline. V was pared by 0 bases and J by 4 bases, with 6 bases between. This CDR3 is CASSEYIVETQYF. As DNA, the CDR3 is TGTGCCAGCAGTGAATATATTGTAGAGACCCAGTACTTC.

This chain uses TRBV19 with TRBJ2-1, with 16 bases matching TRBD2. The CDR3 is made up of 16 amino acids. J gave up 5 bases and V 4 bases, and 2 bases lay outside the gene matches. Per germline, CDR1 LNHDA and CDR2 SQIVND (reference sequence). In nucleotides, the CDR3 is TGTGCCAGTAGTACGGGACTAGCGGGAGGGGACAATGAGCAGTTCTTC. Translated, it gives CASSTGLAGGDNEQFF.

This clone was picked up a small number of times. This chain uses TRBV29-1 with TRBJ1-2; unclear D gene. The V end was cut by 2 bases, the J end by 6 bases, with 16 bases between. CDR3 length: 14 amino acids. Germline lookup yields CDR1 SQVTM and CDR2 ANQGSEA. The CDR3 loop is CSVESGDWVDGYTF. The CDR3 DNA follows: TGCAGCGTTGAATCCGGGGATTGGGTGGATGGCTACACCTTC.

V gene TRBV13 combines with J gene TRBJ2-3; no clear D gene. Germline V gives CDR1 PRHDT, CDR2 FYEKMQ (reference sequence). Trimming removed 5 bases at V and 4 bases at J, with 16 bases between. CDR3 length equals 15 residues. In DNA, the CDR3 is TGTGCCAGCAGCGCCGACGGCCCCAAACCAGATACGCAGTATTTT. It yields the protein CASSADGPKPDTQYF.

The rearrangement uses TRBV5-6 and TRBJ2-3; TRBD2 matches 9 bases. Per germline, CDR1 SGHDT and CDR2 YYEEEE. Trimming took 0 bases from V and 0 from J; bases not matched to a gene: 11. This CDR3 has 19 amino acids. CDR3 bases: TGTGCCAGCAGCTTGGCTTTCGAGCGGGAGGTCTCTAGCACAGATACGCAGTATTTT. Translated, it gives CASSLAFEREVSSTDTQYF.

This chain connects TRBV5-8 to TRBJ1-4, with D possibly matching TRBD1 (6 bases). Germline V gene sequence: CDR1 SGHTS, CDR2 YDEGEE. The CDR3 is 15 amino acids. Trimming removed 4 bases at V and 0 bases at J, with 10 bases between. CDR3 sequence (DNA): TGTGCCAGCAGCCTGGGGGCGGCAACTAATGAAAAACTGTTTTTT. Residues: CASSLGAATNEKLFF.

The chain employs TRBV2 and TRBJ2-3, with 9 bases fitting TRBD2. V trimming: 7 bases; J trimming: 3 bases; junction bases outside the gene matches: 8. The V gene's germline CDR1 is SNHLY and CDR2 FYNNEI. The CDR3 totals 15 residues. As DNA, the CDR3 is TGTGCCAGCACTGATAGCGGGAGATCAACAGATACGCAGTATTTT. Protein sequence: CASTDSGRSTDTQYF.

The rearrangement joins TRBV19 to TRBJ2-5; unclear D gene. The germline V and J ends were trimmed by 9 bases and 4 bases, with 18 bases remaining between them. Germline V gene sequence: CDR1 LNHDA, CDR2 SQIVND (reference sequence). The CDR3 is 14 amino acids. Written as DNA, the CDR3 is TGTGCCAGCCGGGCAGGTGGTCTGTCAGAGACCCAGTACTTC. Its translation: CASRAGGLSETQYF.

The chain has TRBV28 and TRBJ2-7; 10 bases are a match to TRBD2. The CDR3 loop spans 14 amino acids. V lost 4 bases, J lost 3 bases, and 3 bases stayed unmatched. Germline V CDR1 and CDR2: MDHEN, SYDVKM. CDR3 sequence: CASSSGLANYEQYF. In DNA form, the CDR3 reads TGTGCCAGCAGTTCGGGACTAGCGAACTACGAGCAGTACTTC.

The chain links TRBV4-1 to TRBJ2-7; TRBD1 or TRBD2 may be the D gene (5 bases each). The CDR3 has 16 residues. Trimming shortened V by 3 bases and J by 8 bases, and 23 bases separated the two germline ends. Germline lookup yields CDR1 MGHRA and CDR2 YSYEKL. The CDR3 DNA reads as TGCGCCAGCAGCCACTCAGCCGGGACCGGGGCATTCCAGCAGTACTTC. Amino acid sequence: CASSHSAGTGAFQQYF.

This rearrangement joins TRBV28 to TRBJ2-1; weak D call: TRBD2 (5 bases). This CDR3 is built from 12 residues. Between the trimmed V and J ends, which lost 3 bases and 7 bases, there was a span of 7 bases. CDR1 is MDHEN and CDR2 is SYDVKM in the germline V gene. The DNA of the CDR3 is TGTGCCAGCAGTTTTCCGGGGAATGAGCAGTTCTTC. Translating gives CASSFPGNEQFF.

This clone was detected once. This chain links TRBV15 with TRBJ1-5; no clear D gene. Trimming left V 1 base short and J 4 bases short, with 14 bases between. The CDR3 has 16 residues. Germline V CDR1 and CDR2: LNHNV, YYDKDF (reference sequence). CDR3: CATSRVPTSENQPQHF. Written as DNA, the CDR3 is TGTGCCACCAGCAGAGTGCCCACCTCCGAAAATCAGCCCCAGCATTTT.

This clone occurred once. The genes are TRBV13 and TRBJ2-7; 7 positions match TRBD1. This CDR3 spans 15 amino acids. Losses at the gene ends were 5 bases for V and 2 bases for J; bases not matched to a gene: 9. Germline CDR1 reads PRHDT; CDR2 reads FYEKMQ (reference sequence). The CDR3 coding sequence is TGTGCCAGCAGCACGAGGGACAGCACAACCTACGAGCAGTACTTC. It codes for CASSTRDSTTYEQYF.

The V call is TRBV10-3, the J call TRBJ2-5; 8 bases line up with TRBD2. V shed 6 bases, J shed 1 base, and the junction held 7 bases outside the gene matches. The germline CDR1 and CDR2 sequences are ENHRY and SYGVKD. The CDR3 totals 15 residues. The CDR3: CAISVSSGLQETQYF. The CDR3 nucleotides read TGTGCCATCAGCGTATCTAGCGGGCTCCAAGAGACCCAGTACTTC.

The chain uses TRBV4-1 and TRBJ1-1, with D hard to call. Germline CDR1 MGHRA, CDR2 YSYEKL. The CDR3 totals 15 residues. Trimming removed 1 base at V and 1 base at J, with 10 bases between. The CDR3 protein is CASSQGPQKNTEAFF. CDR3 bases: TGCGCCAGCAGCCAAGGGCCTCAGAAGAACACTGAAGCTTTCTTT.

The V gene is TRBV6-6, the J gene TRBJ2-5; TRBD2 is a possible D gene (7 bases). The better agreement between TRBJ2-7 and the DNA end casts doubt on the J call. Germline CDR1 MNHNY, CDR2 SVGAGI (reference sequence). The CDR3 runs 15 residues. CDR3 bases: TGTGCCAGCAGTCCCCCTGGCGGGGGCGGCTACGAGCAGTACTTC. Translated: CASSPPGGGGYEQYF.

The rearrangement links TRBV28 to TRBJ2-7, with D possibly being TRBD2 (6 bases). The CDR3 has 14 residues. Trimming stripped 6 bases from V and 2 bases from J, with 14 bases between. Germline V gene data show CDR1 as MDHEN and CDR2 as SYDVKM. This chain's CDR3 is CASSPLAATYEQYF. CDR3 coding DNA: TGTGCCAGCAGCCCACTAGCAGCTACCTACGAGCAGTACTTC. The variable domain in full, with the rest retrieved from reference TRBV28 and TRBJ2-7, is DVKVTQSSRYLVKRTGEKVFLECVQDMDHENMFWYRQDPGLGLRLIYFSYDVKMKEKGDIPEGYSVSREKKERFSLILESASTNQTSMYLCASSPLAATYEQYFGPGTRLTVT.

J is TRBJ1-1 and V is TRBV27; tentatively, D is TRBD1 (5 bases). The CDR3 is 15 residues long. CDR1 is MNHEY, CDR2 SMNVEV, per germline (reference sequence). V was trimmed by 3 bases and J by 0 bases, leaving 11 bases between them. CDR3 bases: TGTGCCAGCAGTTTCGCGGGAGGGGTGAACACTGAAGCTTTCTTT. Protein product: CASSFAGGVNTEAFF.

The chain links TRBV7-9 to TRBJ2-7; D remains unclear. Germline CDR1 SEHNR, CDR2 FQNEAQ (reference sequence). Trimming left V 5 bases short and J 7 bases short, with 15 bases between. The CDR3 has 13 residues. The CDR3 sequence: CASSAAASKEQYF. Written as DNA, the CDR3 is TGTGCCAGCAGCGCTGCTGCAAGTAAGGAGCAGTACTTC. The full variable domain, completed using reference TRBV7-9 and TRBJ2-7, is DTGVSQNPRHKITKRGQNVTFRCDPISEHNRLYWYRQTLGQGPEFLTYFQNEAQLEKSRLLSDRFSAERPKGSFSTLEIQRTEQGDSAMYLCASSAAASKEQYFGPGTRLTVT.

The V and J genes are TRBV7-9 and TRBJ2-7; 9 nucleotides align to TRBD1. Germline loops: CDR1 SEHNR, CDR2 FQNEAQ (reference sequence). Germline trimming cut 7 bases from V and 7 bases from J; bases unmatched to any gene: 8. The CDR3 extends over 13 amino acids. Written as DNA, the CDR3 is TGTGCCAGCAAGGGACAGGGACCTAAAGAGCAGTACTTC. This encodes CASKGQGPKEQYF.

The chain joins TRBV5-6 to TRBJ2-1; unclear D gene. Germline values: CDR1 SGHDT, CDR2 YYEEEE. With 0 bases removed from V and 7 bases from J, the gap between germline ends came to 5 bases. This CDR3 is built from 12 residues. The CDR3 DNA sequence: TGTGCCAGCAGCTTGGAGAGTAATGAGCAGTTCTTC. It specifies CASSLESNEQFF.

This rearrangement joins TRBV15 to TRBJ2-5; no firm D call. Trimming took 3 bases from V and 5 from J, leaving 7 bases between them. Germline V gene sequence: CDR1 LNHNV, CDR2 YYDKDF (reference sequence). The CDR3 length is 12 residues. The CDR3 loop is CATSRNGETQYF. The CDR3 DNA is TGTGCCACCAGCAGGAATGGGGAGACCCAGTACTTC.

The chain has TRBV14 and TRBJ1-1; perhaps TRBD1 as D (6 bases). The CDR3 has 16 residues. Trimming took 3 bases from V and 4 from J, leaving 18 bases between them. Germline lookup yields CDR1 SGHDN and CDR2 FVKESK. Here the CDR3 reads CASSQPPGGAPTEAFF. The CDR3 region has the DNA TGTGCCAGCAGCCAGCCTCCCGGGGGGGCCCCCACTGAAGCTTTCTTT. Full variable domain (missing parts from reference TRBV14 and TRBJ1-1): EAGVTQFPSHSVIEKGQTVTLRCDPISGHDNLYWYRRVMGKEIKFLLHFVKESKQDESGMPNNRFLAERTGGTYSTLKVQPAELEDSGVYFCASSQPPGGAPTEAFFGQGTRLTVV.

The chain joins TRBV11-2 to TRBJ2-3, with 7 nucleotides matching TRBD1. The CDR3 covers 17 residues. Per germline, CDR1 SGHAT and CDR2 FQNNGV. After removal of 0 bases from V and 0 bases from J, the junction contained 6 bases not matched to a gene. In DNA form, the CDR3 reads TGTGCCAGCAGCTTAGATTCCGGGACAGAAAGCACAGATACGCAGTATTTT. Residues: CASSLDSGTESTDTQYF.

The rearrangement uses TRBV27 and TRBJ2-5; 10 nucleotides line up with TRBD2. Germline-derived CDR1 and CDR2 are MNHEY and SMNVEV (reference sequence). Unmatched junction bases numbered 10, after V lost 5 bases and J lost 4 bases. The length of the CDR3 is 16 residues. The CDR3 is CASSLTGASGRETQYF. CDR3 bases: TGTGCCAGCAGTCTAACGGGGGCTAGCGGGAGAGAGACCCAGTACTTC.